This is a list of T cell receptor beta chains from one sample in a study of blood T cell repertoires in COVID-19. Method: immunoSEQ multiplex PCR; TCRdb's copy keeps in-frame clones and lacks some. The sample shows about 120,000 clones, more than 85% of them seen only once. What was sequenced was peripheral blood. These receptor sequences come from a man in his 60s with COVID-19, enrolled during active disease. CDR3s include the opening cysteine and the closing phenylalanine or tryptophan. The D gene is left open where the match is weak. Clone size is given for some rows only: seen once, a few or many times, or a class if the clone is expanded.

>-|once|TRBV14|TRBJ2-7
TGTGCCAGCAGCCAAGATGCGACAGCGTCTTCCTACGAGCAGTACTTC
CASSQDATASSYEQYF
>-|-|TRBV7-3|TRBJ2-1
TGTGCCAGCAGCACCAGTGGGAGTGAGCAGTTCTTC
CASSTSGSEQFF
>-|-|TRBV6-6|TRBJ2-7
TGTGCCAGCAGACGGACGGGAGTCTACGAGCAGTACTTC
CASRRTGVYEQYF
>TRBD2|-|TRBV7-6|TRBJ2-3
TGTGCCAGCAGCTTAGTTGGCGGGGGGATCTCAGATACGCAGTATTTT
CASSLVGGGISDTQYF
>TRBD2|-|TRBV5-5|TRBJ2-5
TGTGCCAGCAGCCCACTGTTCGGGGGGGGGCAAGAGACCCAGTACTTC
CASSPLFGGGQETQYF
>-|-|TRBV7-3|TRBJ1-6
TGTGCCAGCAGCAGATCAGGGACTCTCAATTCACCCCTCCACTTT
CASSRSGTLNSPLHF
>TRBD1|-|TRBV10-2|TRBJ2-5
TGCGCCAGCAGTGAGACAGGGGGCGCTTTGGAGACCCAGTACTTC
CASSETGGALETQYF
>TRBD1|-|TRBV5-1|TRBJ2-3
TGCGCCAGCAGCTGGACAGGGCCAGATACGCAGTATTTT
CASSWTGPDTQYF
>-|once|TRBV6-5|TRBJ2-1
TGTGCCAGCAGTTACCAGGACCGGGATGAGGACAATGAGCAGTTCTTC
CASSYQDRDEDNEQFF
>TRBD1|-|TRBV19|TRBJ1-1
TGTGCCAGTAGTATTGGGACAGGGACCACTGAAGCTTTCTTT
CASSIGTGTTEAFF
>TRBD1|once|TRBV9|TRBJ1-6
TGTGCCAGCAGCCCTAGGGACAGGGGTTATAATTCACCCCTCCACTTT
CASSPRDRGYNSPLHF
>TRBD1|few|TRBV6-5|TRBJ1-1
TGTGCCAGCAAACACAGGGGTTCGGAAGCTTTCTTT
CASKHRGSEAFF
>-|-|TRBV7-2|TRBJ1-1
TGTGCCAGCAGCTTAGAGTTACATGTTTCTGAAGCTTTCTTT
CASSLELHVSEAFF
>TRBD1|-|TRBV5-1|TRBJ1-6
TGCGCCAGCAGCTTGGTGGCGACCGGGACAGGGGGTTCACCCCTCCACTTT
CASSLVATGTGGSPLHF
>-|-|TRBV19|TRBJ1-2
TGTGCCAGTAGTATAAGGGACAACACGGGCTACACCTTC
CASSIRDNTGYTF
>-|-|TRBV19|TRBJ2-1
TGTGCCAGTAGTAACCAGGGCGGCTACAATGAGCAGTTCTTC
CASSNQGGYNEQFF
>TRBD1|-|TRBV11-2|TRBJ1-1
TGTGCCAGCTTCCGGGACAGGGGGAACACTGAAGCTTTCTTT
CASFRDRGNTEAFF
>-|-|TRBV20-1|TRBJ2-5
TGCAGTGCTAGAGATATCGGAGGCCAGTACTTC
CSARDIGGQYF
>TRBD1|-|TRBV7-6|TRBJ2-2
TGTGCCAGCAGATACAGGACGGACAGGGACCCAACCGCGAACACCGGGGAGCTGTTTTTT
CASRYRTDRDPTANTGELFF
>-|once|TRBV14|TRBJ1-4
TGTGCCAGCAGCCAAGATACGAAGAGGAAACTGTTTTTT
CASSQDTKRKLFF
>TRBD1|-|TRBV27|TRBJ1-1
TGTGCCAGCAGTTTTCGGGACAGGGGGGACACTGAAGCTTTCTTT
CASSFRDRGDTEAFF
>TRBD1|-|TRBV29-1|TRBJ2-1
TGCAGCGGCGCCGGACAGGGGATTGTAAATGAGCAGTTCTTC
CSGAGQGIVNEQFF
>TRBD1|-|TRBV7-3|TRBJ2-1
TGTGCCAGCAGCCTACCTTCGGGACAGGGAAAGTTCTTC
CASSLPSGQGKFF
>TRBD1|-|TRBV6-6|TRBJ2-7
TGTGCCAGCAGGGGGACAGGGGCCTACGAGCAGTACTTC
CASRGTGAYEQYF
>TRBD2|once|TRBV7-3|TRBJ2-3
TGTGCCAGCAGCCCCAGCGGGGGGGCTTTCCTGGATACGCAGTATTTT
CASSPSGGAFLDTQYF
>-|-|TRBV19|TRBJ1-2
TGTGCCAGTAGTATGCACTTGAGGACAGTTCCGGACTATGGCTACACCTTC
CASSMHLRTVPDYGYTF
>-|-|TRBV6-2/TRBV6-3|TRBJ1-1
TGTGCCAGCAGTTACACGGAGGATAGGGCAGCTTTCTTT
CASSYTEDRAAFF
>-|once|TRBV4-3|TRBJ2-2
TGCGCCAGCAGCCAAGTTACAGGGAACGGGGAGCTGTTTTTT
CASSQVTGNGELFF
>-|-|TRBV27|TRBJ1-1
TGTGCCAGCAGTTTGTACAGGAACACTGAAGCTTTCTTT
CASSLYRNTEAFF
>-|-|TRBV7-2|TRBJ1-3
TGTGCCAGCAGCCTTAGTGCAGGGCTGCATGGAAACACCATATATTTT
CASSLSAGLHGNTIYF
>TRBD2|-|TRBV5-4|TRBJ2-5
TGTGCCAGCAGCCCCACTCAGCGACTAGCGGGGTTAGGGACCCAGTACTTC
CASSPTQRLAGLGTQYF
>TRBD1|-|TRBV27|TRBJ2-2
TGTGCCAGCAGTTCCCGGACAGGGAAGGCCGGGGAGCTGTTTTTT
CASSSRTGKAGELFF
>-|-|TRBV9|TRBJ1-5
TGTGCCAGCAGCGTAGAGGCGGATCAGCCCCAGCATTTT
CASSVEADQPQHF
>-|-|TRBV6-5|TRBJ1-5
TGTGCCAGCCGGACACAGGGGCCCCAGCATTTT
CASRTQGPQHF
>-|once|TRBV28|TRBJ2-3
TGTGCCAGCAGTTTACAGGGTAGCACAGATACGCAGTATTTT
CASSLQGSTDTQYF
>-|-|TRBV28|TRBJ1-2
TGTGCCAGCACCACCGGGGGGGACGTAGGGCTCTATGGCTACACCTTC
CASTTGGDVGLYGYTF
>TRBD1|-|TRBV5-1|TRBJ1-2
TGCGCCAGCAGCTTGCACCCACCGGGACAGAACTATGGCTACACCTTC
CASSLHPPGQNYGYTF
>-|-|TRBV5-4|TRBJ1-6
TGTGCCAGCAGCTTACAGAACCTCTATAATTCACCCCTCCACTTT
CASSLQNLYNSPLHF
>TRBD1|once|TRBV10-3|TRBJ1-4
TGTGCCATCAGTCCCCAAATCAGGACAGGGGGCCATGAAAAACTGTTTTTT
CAISPQIRTGGHEKLFF
>TRBD1|-|TRBV13|TRBJ2-1
TGTGCCAGCAGCTTATCGGGACAGGGTAACAATGAGCAGTTCTTC
CASSLSGQGNNEQFF
>-|-|TRBV19|TRBJ2-3
TGTGCCAGCCTTGACCTGAGGATAGATACGCAGTATTTT
CASLDLRIDTQYF